The rows below give T cell receptor beta chains drawn from one sample of a study of STAT5B mutations in CD4+ large granular lymphocyte leukemia. The repertoire was sequenced with immunoSEQ multiplex PCR; TCRdb's copy has only in-frame clones and lacks some. In the table there are thousands of clones, about 74% of which are singletons. The material sequenced was PBMCs. These receptors were collected from a woman aged 65 to 85 with CD4+ T-cell large granular lymphocyte leukemia. CDR3s include the opening cysteine and the closing phenylalanine or tryptophan. Each record gives: CDR3 length, D gene, V gene, clone size, J gene, CDR3 protein, CDR3 DNA. A D gene is named only where the DNA matches it firmly. Clone sizes are given selectively: once, few, many, or a class where the clone is expanded.

cdr3_length: 14
d_call: TRBD2
v_call: TRBV7-2
clone_size: once
j_call: TRBJ2-3
cdr3_aa: CASSYSGGEDTQYF
cdr3_nt: TGTGCCAGCAGTTATAGCGGGGGTGAAGATACGCAGTATTTT

cdr3_length: 14
d_call: -
v_call: TRBV6-5
clone_size: -
j_call: TRBJ1-1
cdr3_aa: CASSYSSVGAEAFF
cdr3_nt: TGTGCCAGCAGTTACTCGTCTGTGGGGGCTGAAGCTTTCTTT

cdr3_length: 15
d_call: -
v_call: TRBV5-4
clone_size: -
j_call: TRBJ2-4
cdr3_aa: CASSLAGRGGQVQYF
cdr3_nt: TGTGCCAGCAGCTTGGCCGGGCGTGGGGGGCAGGTTCAGTACTTC

cdr3_length: 17
d_call: -
v_call: TRBV9
clone_size: -
j_call: TRBJ2-2
cdr3_aa: CASSAGGGQLNTGELFF
cdr3_nt: TGTGCCAGCAGCGCCGGGGGGGGACAGTTAAACACCGGGGAGCTGTTTTTT

cdr3_length: 14
d_call: TRBD1
v_call: TRBV11-2
clone_size: -
j_call: TRBJ1-4
cdr3_aa: CASSQGQGSEKLFF
cdr3_nt: TGTGCCAGCAGCCAGGGACAGGGAAGTGAAAAACTGTTTTTT

cdr3_length: 12
d_call: -
v_call: TRBV14
clone_size: few
j_call: TRBJ2-1
cdr3_aa: CASSQDHGEQFF
cdr3_nt: TGTGCCAGCAGCCAAGATCACGGTGAGCAGTTCTTC

cdr3_length: 15
d_call: -
v_call: TRBV7-2
clone_size: -
j_call: TRBJ2-2
cdr3_aa: CASSSGVAMAGELFF
cdr3_nt: TGTGCCAGCAGCTCTGGGGTGGCAATGGCCGGGGAGCTGTTTTTT

cdr3_length: 14
d_call: -
v_call: TRBV19
clone_size: once
j_call: TRBJ2-3
cdr3_aa: CASSTTGSTDTQYF
cdr3_nt: TGTGCCAGTAGTACGACAGGTAGCACAGATACGCAGTATTTT

cdr3_length: 17
d_call: TRBD2
v_call: TRBV4-1
clone_size: -
j_call: TRBJ2-1
cdr3_aa: CASSQVLAGLTYNEQFF
cdr3_nt: TGCGCCAGCAGCCAAGTTCTAGCGGGCTTGACCTACAATGAGCAGTTCTTC

cdr3_length: 17
d_call: -
v_call: TRBV28
clone_size: -
j_call: TRBJ1-3
cdr3_aa: CASSLVRKRDSGNTIYF
cdr3_nt: TGTGCCAGCAGTTTGGTACGAAAACGGGACTCTGGAAACACCATATATTTT

cdr3_length: 13
d_call: -
v_call: TRBV9
clone_size: -
j_call: TRBJ2-1
cdr3_aa: CASSVAPLNEQFF
cdr3_nt: TGTGCCAGCAGCGTCGCGCCCCTGAATGAGCAGTTCTTC

cdr3_length: 14
d_call: -
v_call: TRBV25-1
clone_size: -
j_call: TRBJ2-2
cdr3_aa: CASLKDSWGGELFF
cdr3_nt: TGTGCCAGCCTTAAAGACTCCTGGGGCGGGGAGCTGTTTTTT

cdr3_length: 18
d_call: TRBD1
v_call: TRBV25-1
clone_size: -
j_call: TRBJ2-3
cdr3_aa: CASSEYKGGTGRTDTQYF
cdr3_nt: TGTGCCAGCAGTGAATATAAAGGAGGGACAGGGAGGACAGATACGCAGTATTTT

cdr3_length: 14
d_call: -
v_call: TRBV11-2
clone_size: -
j_call: TRBJ2-7
cdr3_aa: CASSLIIGSYEQYF
cdr3_nt: TGTGCCAGCAGCTTAATTATCGGGTCCTACGAGCAGTACTTC

cdr3_length: 17
d_call: -
v_call: TRBV27
clone_size: -
j_call: TRBJ2-2
cdr3_aa: CASSTPAGGANTGELFF
cdr3_nt: TGTGCCAGCAGTACCCCCGCTGGGGGGGCCAACACCGGGGAGCTGTTTTTT

cdr3_length: 17
d_call: TRBD1
v_call: TRBV11-2
clone_size: -
j_call: TRBJ1-6
cdr3_aa: CASSSGTGTDWVSPLHF
cdr3_nt: TGTGCCAGCAGTTCCGGGACAGGGACCGATTGGGTCTCACCCCTCCACTTT

cdr3_length: 16
d_call: TRBD1
v_call: TRBV6-5
clone_size: -
j_call: TRBJ2-5
cdr3_aa: CASSYGAGTDQETQYF
cdr3_nt: TGTGCCAGCAGTTACGGGGCAGGGACAGACCAAGAGACCCAGTACTTC

cdr3_length: 14
d_call: -
v_call: TRBV9
clone_size: once
j_call: TRBJ1-2
cdr3_aa: CASSVEQTSPGYTF
cdr3_nt: TGTGCCAGCAGCGTAGAACAGACCTCCCCCGGCTACACCTTC

cdr3_length: 14
d_call: -
v_call: TRBV5-1
clone_size: -
j_call: TRBJ2-2
cdr3_aa: CASSSTGNTGELFF
cdr3_nt: TGCGCCAGCAGCTCGACAGGGAACACCGGGGAGCTGTTTTTT

cdr3_length: 14
d_call: TRBD2
v_call: TRBV2
clone_size: -
j_call: TRBJ2-7
cdr3_aa: CASSETSGGNEQYF
cdr3_nt: TGTGCCAGCAGTGAAACTAGCGGGGGGAACGAGCAGTACTTC

cdr3_length: 18
d_call: -
v_call: TRBV5-4
clone_size: -
j_call: TRBJ2-5
cdr3_aa: CASSLEGVRGMYQETQYF
cdr3_nt: TGTGCCAGCAGCTTGGAGGGAGTGAGGGGGATGTACCAAGAGACCCAGTACTTC

cdr3_length: 14
d_call: -
v_call: TRBV5-6
clone_size: -
j_call: TRBJ2-3
cdr3_aa: CATNRRLNTDTQYF
cdr3_nt: TGTGCCACCAACCGGAGACTGAACACAGATACGCAGTATTTT

cdr3_length: 16
d_call: -
v_call: TRBV7-3
clone_size: -
j_call: TRBJ2-5
cdr3_aa: CASSLGSGLRGETQYF
cdr3_nt: TGTGCCAGCAGCTTAGGGTCGGGGTTAAGGGGAGAGACCCAGTACTTC

cdr3_length: 14
d_call: -
v_call: TRBV5-1
clone_size: -
j_call: TRBJ1-1
cdr3_aa: CASSLGAENTEAFF
cdr3_nt: TGCGCCAGCAGCTTAGGGGCTGAGAACACTGAAGCTTTCTTT

cdr3_length: 14
d_call: TRBD2
v_call: TRBV5-5
clone_size: few
j_call: TRBJ2-5
cdr3_aa: CASSLFLAEETQYF
cdr3_nt: TGTGCCAGCAGCTTGTTTCTAGCGGAAGAGACCCAGTACTTC

cdr3_length: 15
d_call: -
v_call: TRBV28
clone_size: -
j_call: TRBJ2-2
cdr3_aa: CASSPSGYYTGELFF
cdr3_nt: TGTGCCAGCAGTCCTTCGGGGTACTACACCGGGGAGCTGTTTTTT

cdr3_length: 13
d_call: -
v_call: TRBV10-3
clone_size: -
j_call: TRBJ2-7
cdr3_aa: CAIGGLPRDEQYF
cdr3_nt: TGTGCCATCGGCGGACTACCTCGGGACGAGCAGTACTTC

cdr3_length: 14
d_call: -
v_call: TRBV23-1
clone_size: once
j_call: TRBJ1-1
cdr3_aa: CASSQSGNNTEAFF
cdr3_nt: TGCGCCAGCAGTCAATCTGGTAACAACACTGAAGCTTTCTTT

cdr3_length: 13
d_call: -
v_call: TRBV28
clone_size: -
j_call: TRBJ1-1
cdr3_aa: CASLTARNTEAFF
cdr3_nt: TGTGCCAGCTTAACAGCCCGTAATACTGAAGCTTTCTTT

cdr3_length: 13
d_call: -
v_call: TRBV6-1
clone_size: -
j_call: TRBJ1-1
cdr3_aa: CASSGQGNTEAFF
cdr3_nt: TGTGCCAGCAGTGGTCAAGGTAACACTGAAGCTTTCTTT

cdr3_length: 13
d_call: -
v_call: TRBV11-3
clone_size: -
j_call: TRBJ2-1
cdr3_aa: CASSTGGFNEQFF
cdr3_nt: TGTGCCAGCAGTACCGGCGGGTTCAATGAGCAGTTCTTC

cdr3_length: 18
d_call: TRBD2
v_call: TRBV11-2
clone_size: few
j_call: TRBJ2-3
cdr3_aa: CASSPGFLAGARADTQYF
cdr3_nt: TGTGCCAGCAGCCCTGGGTTCTTAGCGGGAGCCAGGGCAGATACGCAGTATTTT

cdr3_length: 10
d_call: -
v_call: TRBV29-1
clone_size: once
j_call: TRBJ2-5
cdr3_aa: CSVGRETQYF
cdr3_nt: TGCAGCGTCGGAAGGGAGACCCAGTACTTC

cdr3_length: 11
d_call: -
v_call: TRBV30
clone_size: -
j_call: TRBJ1-1
cdr3_aa: CAWIRFGEAFF
cdr3_nt: TGTGCCTGGATCCGATTCGGGGAAGCTTTCTTT

cdr3_length: 15
d_call: TRBD1
v_call: TRBV5-8
clone_size: -
j_call: TRBJ1-1
cdr3_aa: CASSLGQGSNTEAFF
cdr3_nt: TGTGCCAGCAGCTTAGGACAGGGTTCGAACACTGAAGCTTTCTTT

cdr3_length: 13
d_call: -
v_call: TRBV7-9
clone_size: -
j_call: TRBJ1-1
cdr3_aa: CASSPDRGGTAFF
cdr3_nt: TGTGCCAGCAGCCCCGACCGAGGGGGGACGGCTTTCTTT

cdr3_length: 11
d_call: -
v_call: TRBV29-1
clone_size: -
j_call: TRBJ1-2
cdr3_aa: CSVGAGYGYTF
cdr3_nt: TGCAGCGTTGGGGCAGGCTATGGCTACACCTTC

cdr3_length: 15
d_call: TRBD2
v_call: TRBV7-8
clone_size: -
j_call: TRBJ2-1
cdr3_aa: CASRRRLADYNEQFF
cdr3_nt: TGTGCCAGCAGGAGAAGGCTAGCGGATTACAATGAGCAGTTCTTC

cdr3_length: 14
d_call: TRBD1
v_call: TRBV5-4
clone_size: -
j_call: TRBJ1-4
cdr3_aa: CASSFDRGLEKLFF
cdr3_nt: TGTGCCAGCAGCTTTGACAGGGGGCTTGAAAAACTGTTTTTT

cdr3_length: 16
d_call: TRBD2
v_call: TRBV5-4
clone_size: -
j_call: TRBJ2-2
cdr3_aa: CASSPRSGGNTGELFF
cdr3_nt: TGTGCCAGCAGCCCGAGGAGCGGGGGGAACACCGGGGAGCTGTTTTTT

cdr3_length: 15
d_call: TRBD1
v_call: TRBV15
clone_size: -
j_call: TRBJ1-1
cdr3_aa: CATSNIDRGNTEAFF
cdr3_nt: TGTGCCACCAGCAATATAGACAGGGGAAACACTGAAGCTTTCTTT

cdr3_length: 15
d_call: -
v_call: TRBV4-1
clone_size: -
j_call: TRBJ2-1
cdr3_aa: CASSQDPVGYNEQFF
cdr3_nt: TGCGCCAGCAGCCAAGATCCCGTCGGATACAATGAGCAGTTCTTC

cdr3_length: 13
d_call: -
v_call: TRBV7-9
clone_size: -
j_call: TRBJ2-7
cdr3_aa: CASSFAVAHEQYF
cdr3_nt: TGTGCCAGCAGCTTTGCAGTTGCCCACGAGCAGTACTTC

cdr3_length: 15
d_call: -
v_call: TRBV30
clone_size: -
j_call: TRBJ2-7
cdr3_aa: CAWSVSRGGYYEQYF
cdr3_nt: TGTGCCTGGAGTGTAAGTAGAGGGGGGTACTACGAGCAGTACTTC

cdr3_length: 13
d_call: -
v_call: TRBV7-8
clone_size: -
j_call: TRBJ1-4
cdr3_aa: CASSFQPREKLFF
cdr3_nt: TGTGCCAGCAGCTTCCAACCCCGGGAAAAACTGTTTTTT